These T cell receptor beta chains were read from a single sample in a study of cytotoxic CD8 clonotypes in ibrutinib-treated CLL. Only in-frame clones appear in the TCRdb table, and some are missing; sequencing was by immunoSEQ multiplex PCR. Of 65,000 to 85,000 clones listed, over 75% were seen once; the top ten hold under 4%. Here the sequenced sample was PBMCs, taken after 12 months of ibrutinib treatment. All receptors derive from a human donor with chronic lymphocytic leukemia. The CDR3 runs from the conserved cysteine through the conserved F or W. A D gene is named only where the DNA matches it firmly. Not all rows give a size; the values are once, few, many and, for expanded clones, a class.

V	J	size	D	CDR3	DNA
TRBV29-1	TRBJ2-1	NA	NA	CSVEDPHSGSSYNEQFF	TGCAGCGTTGAAGACCCCCATAGCGGTAGCTCCTACAATGAGCAGTTCTTC
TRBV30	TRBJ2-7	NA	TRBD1	CAWSPKGQAYLSYEQYF	TGTGCCTGGAGCCCAAAGGGACAGGCGTATTTATCCTACGAGCAGTACTTC
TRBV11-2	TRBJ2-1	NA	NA	CASSLDRGMRNEQFF	TGTGCCAGCAGCTTAGATCGGGGGATGAGGAATGAGCAGTTCTTC
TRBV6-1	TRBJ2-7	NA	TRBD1	CASSENWDRSSYEQYF	TGTGCCAGCAGTGAAAACTGGGACAGGAGCTCCTACGAGCAGTACTTC
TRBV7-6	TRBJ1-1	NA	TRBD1	CASSLSGQANTEAFF	TGTGCCAGCAGCTTATCCGGACAGGCCAACACTGAAGCTTTCTTT
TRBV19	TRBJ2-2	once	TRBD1	CASSIPGGLNTGELFF	TGTGCCAGTAGTATTCCAGGGGGCTTGAACACCGGGGAGCTGTTTTTT
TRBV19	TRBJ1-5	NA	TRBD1	CASSPRDRGNQPQHF	TGTGCCAGTAGTCCCCGGGACAGAGGAAATCAGCCCCAGCATTTT
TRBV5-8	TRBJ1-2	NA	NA	CASSLFAYGYTF	TGTGCCAGCAGCTTGTTCGCGTATGGCTACACCTTC
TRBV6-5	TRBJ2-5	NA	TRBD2	CASSYGSGTETQYF	TGTGCCAGCAGTTACGGTAGCGGGACGGAGACCCAGTACTTC
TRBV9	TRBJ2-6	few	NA	CASSVIAVGSGANVLTF	TGTGCCAGCAGCGTAATCGCCGTGGGCTCTGGGGCCAACGTCCTGACTTTC
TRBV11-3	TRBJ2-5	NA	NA	CASSLRYQETQYF	TGTGCCAGCAGCCTACGGTACCAAGAGACCCAGTACTTC
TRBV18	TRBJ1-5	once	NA	CASSRGSVSNQPQHF	TGTGCCAGCTCACGCGGCAGTGTGAGCAATCAGCCCCAGCATTTT
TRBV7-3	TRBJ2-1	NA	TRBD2	CASSSDGLAGVDEQFF	TGTGCCAGCAGCTCTGATGGACTAGCGGGAGTGGATGAGCAGTTCTTC
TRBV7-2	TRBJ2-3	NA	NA	CASSLRDATQYF	TGTGCCAGCAGCTTACGGGATGCCACGCAGTATTTT
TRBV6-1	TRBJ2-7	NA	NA	CASSGPHANEQYF	TGTGCCAGCAGTGGACCCCACGCCAACGAGCAGTACTTC
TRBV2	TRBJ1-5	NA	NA	CASSDGGAQPQHF	TGTGCCAGCAGTGATGGGGGGGCTCAGCCCCAGCATTTT
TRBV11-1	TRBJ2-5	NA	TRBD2	CASTRSGGFGEQYF	TGTGCCAGCACCCGTAGCGGGGGCTTTGGGGAGCAGTACTTC